The 19 T cell receptor beta chains presented below share a single source sample, sequenced in a study of blood T cell repertoires in COVID-19. Repertoires were generated with immunoSEQ multiplex PCR, while TCRdb's copy carries only in-frame clones and drops some. Found here are 250,000 to 350,000 clones, about 90% of them singletons; the top ten hold approximately 10%. The sample taken for sequencing was peripheral blood. The receptor set was obtained from a woman in her thirties with COVID-19, enrolled during active disease.

This clone was observed a few times. The V gene is TRBV5-3, the J gene TRBJ2-7, with TRBD1 identical over 8 bases. TRBV5-3 is an ORF for which the function is uncertain. V trimming: 5 bases; J trimming: 1 base; junction bases outside the gene matches: 8. The CDR3 covers 15 residues. The DNA for the CDR3 is TGTGCCAGAAGAACCCGGGACAGGACATCCTACGAGCAGTACTTC. Encoded protein: CARRTRDRTSYEQYF.

V gene TRBV7-6 combines with J gene TRBJ1-2; D might be TRBD1 (6 bases). Germline assignment: CDR1 SGHVS and CDR2 FNYEAQ. The CDR3 has 15 amino acids. V was pared by 5 bases and J by 4 bases, with 17 bases between. The CDR3 protein is CASSPPGQEFYGYTF. CDR3 coding DNA: TGTGCCAGCAGCCCGCCGGGACAAGAATTCTATGGCTACACCTTC.

V and J are TRBV28 and TRBJ1-1; D call uncertain. This CDR3 has 15 amino acids. V lost 3 bases and J 1 base, leaving 12 bases between the germline ends. Germline V gene sequence: CDR1 MDHEN, CDR2 SYDVKM. CDR3 DNA: TGTGCCAGCAGTTTCCGCGCGGGTGGGAACACTGAAGCTTTCTTT. Protein sequence: CASSFRAGGNTEAFF.

The chain recombines TRBV21-1 with TRBJ1-4. TRBV21-1 corresponds to a pseudogene. This CDR3 has 14 amino acids. CDR3 in DNA: TGTGCCAGCAGCAAGATTAGGAGAGGGGAAAAACTGTTTTTT. Protein product: CASSKIRRGEKLFF.

The chain links TRBV5-1 to TRBJ2-1; the D gene is possibly TRBD2 (5 bases). V lost 0 bases to trimming and J lost 4 bases, with 17 bases between them. Per the germline V gene, CDR1 is SGHRS and CDR2 is YFSETQ. The CDR3 sequence is 17 residues long. Written as DNA, the CDR3 is TGCGCCAGCAGCTTGGGTGTTGCGGAGGTCAATTACAATGAGCAGTTCTTC. Its protein is CASSLGVAEVNYNEQFF.

The chain couples TRBV28 to TRBJ2-3, with 7 bases matching TRBD2. This CDR3 has 14 residues. V gave up 2 bases and J gave up 5 bases; unmatched junction bases: 4. Germline CDR1 and CDR2: MDHEN and SYDVKM. The DNA of the CDR3 is TGTGCCAGCAGTTTAGCGGGAGTAGTAGATACGCAGTATTTT. It yields the protein CASSLAGVVDTQYF.

This sequence joins TRBV19 and TRBJ1-5, with 10 bases fitting TRBD1. Germline CDR1 reads LNHDA; CDR2 reads SQIVND (reference sequence). Trimming removed 3 bases from V and 6 bases from J; junction bases left unmatched: 5. This CDR3 contains 15 residues. CDR3 sequence: CASSIRGQGVQPQHF. For the CDR3, the DNA is TGTGCCAGTAGTATCCGAGGACAGGGGGTTCAGCCCCAGCATTTT.

V gene TRBV7-8 combines with J gene TRBJ2-3; D call uncertain. The germline CDR1 and CDR2 sequences are SGHVS and FQNEAQ. Trimming pared 1 base from V and 2 bases from J, leaving 7 bases between. The CDR3 has 14 residues. CDR3 sequence: CASSLGASTDTQYF. The CDR3 bases are TGTGCCAGCAGCTTAGGGGCCTCCACAGATACGCAGTATTTT.

The chain joins TRBV19 to TRBJ2-7; TRBD1 matches at 10 bases. V shed 7 bases, J shed 6 bases, and the junction held 6 bases outside the gene matches. Germline V gene sequence: CDR1 LNHDA, CDR2 SQIVND (reference sequence). The CDR3 is 13 residues long. The CDR3 coding sequence is TGTGCCAGTACCCCTGGACAGGGGGGCGAGCAGTACTTC. It codes for CASTPGQGGEQYF.

V is TRBV2 and J is TRBJ2-7; D may be TRBD2 (6 bases). Trimming left V 7 bases short and J 2 bases short, with 24 bases between. The length of the CDR3 is 17 residues. The germline V gene has CDR1 SNHLY and CDR2 FYNNEI. This chain's CDR3 is CASTKRGRESKTYEQYF. As DNA, the CDR3 is TGTGCCAGCACGAAGAGGGGCCGGGAGTCCAAAACCTACGAGCAGTACTTC. Variable domain in full (rest from reference TRBV2 and TRBJ2-7): EPEVTQTPSHQVTQMGQEVILRCVPISNHLYFYWYRQILGQKVEFLVSFYNNEISEKSEIFDDQFSVERPDGSNFTLKIRSTKLEDSAMYFCASTKRGRESKTYEQYFGPGTRLTVT.

The V gene is TRBV29-1, the J gene TRBJ1-2, with 10 bases aligning to TRBD1. This CDR3 is 14 amino acids long. Germline V gene data show CDR1 as SQVTM and CDR2 as ANQGSEA. The V segment lost 5 bases and the J segment 4 bases; nucleotides outside the gene matches: 7. The CDR3 DNA is TGCAGCGTTACTAGGGGGGACAGGGGCTATGGCTACACCTTC. The encoded protein is CSVTRGDRGYGYTF.

CDR3 residues: CAWSDSSGGFYEQYF. CDR3 nucleotide sequence: TGTGCCTGGAGTGACTCTAGCGGGGGGTTCTACGAGCAGTACTTC. The chain is built from TRBV30 and TRBJ2-7; TRBD2 aligns across 11 bases. Germline values: CDR1 GTSNPN, CDR2 SVGIG (reference sequence). Trimming removed 1 base from V and 3 bases from J; junction bases left unmatched: 5. This CDR3 comprises 15 residues.

This clone appeared a few times. The chain couples TRBV5-5 to TRBJ2-1, with TRBD2 matching over 8 bases. V dropped 4 bases and J dropped 3; count of bases not matched to a gene: 6. Germline CDR1 is SGHKS and CDR2 is YYEKEE (reference sequence). The CDR3 sequence is 15 residues long. Here the CDR3 DNA reads TGTGCCAGCAGCGAAACGGGGGGGCTCTACAATGAGCAGTTCTTC. It yields the protein CASSETGGLYNEQFF.

The chain joins TRBV6-1 to TRBJ2-3; D may be TRBD2 (6 bases). V was shortened by 5 bases and J by 2 bases, with 14 bases between the two germline ends. The CDR3 length is 15 residues. Germline V gene sequence: CDR1 MNHNS, CDR2 SASEGT. The CDR3 DNA follows: TGTGCCAGCAGTTCACCGGGACTTGCCACAGATACGCAGTATTTT. Translation gives CASSSPGLATDTQYF.

This chain uses TRBV7-3 with TRBJ1-2; 8 nucleotides align to TRBD1. This CDR3 has 14 residues. The germline CDR1 and CDR2 sequences are SGHTA and FQGTGA. V shed 5 bases and J 8 bases; nucleotides not matched to a gene: 10. The CDR3 is CASSARTGPVGYTF. The CDR3 DNA sequence: TGTGCCAGCAGCGCCCGGACAGGGCCGGTGGGCTACACCTTC. Supplemented by reference TRBV7-3 and TRBJ1-2, the full variable domain reads GAGVSQTPSNKVTEKGKYVELRCDPISGHTALYWYRQSLGQGPEFLIYFQGTGAADDSGLPNDRFFAVRPEGSVSTLKIQRTERGDSAVYLCASSARTGPVGYTFGSGTRLTVV.

This clone was observed a single time. This chain connects TRBV6-5 to TRBJ2-1; 7 bases match TRBD1. Germline CDR1 is MNHEY and CDR2 is SVGAGI. The CDR3 sequence is 11 residues long. V trimming: 6 bases; J trimming: 8 bases; junction bases outside the gene matches: 1. CDR3 protein: CASSRGYEQFF. CDR3 nucleotide sequence: TGTGCCAGCAGCAGGGGGTATGAGCAGTTCTTC.

The CDR3 sequence is CASSRAGNQPQHF. DNA of the CDR3: TGTGCCAGCAGCCGGGCAGGGAATCAGCCCCAGCATTTT. V and J are TRBV3-1 (or the pseudogene TRBV3-2) and TRBJ1-5, with a tentative D call TRBD1 (5 bases). V shed 4 bases and J shed 4 bases, with 8 bases lying between them. From germline, CDR1 is LGHDT and CDR2 YNNKEL (reference sequence). This CDR3 comprises 13 residues.

The J gene is TRBJ1-2, the V gene TRBV2; D is possibly TRBD1 (5 bases). V was trimmed by 8 bases and J by 8 bases, leaving 18 bases between them. CDR1 SNHLY and CDR2 FYNNEI come from the germline V gene. This CDR3 spans 13 amino acids. The CDR3 here is CASGRDSRRGYTF. CDR3 DNA sequence: TGTGCCAGCGGACGGGACTCGCGTCGGGGCTACACCTTC.

V usage is TRBV5-1 and J usage is TRBJ2-7; D may be TRBD1 (7 bases). The V and J ends lost 1 base and 2 bases respectively, with 16 bases between them. The CDR3 spans 16 residues. Germline loops: CDR1 SGHRS, CDR2 YFSETQ. This CDR3 reads CASSLNGGTATYEQYF. CDR3 DNA sequence: TGCGCCAGCAGCTTGAACGGAGGGACAGCTACCTACGAGCAGTACTTC.